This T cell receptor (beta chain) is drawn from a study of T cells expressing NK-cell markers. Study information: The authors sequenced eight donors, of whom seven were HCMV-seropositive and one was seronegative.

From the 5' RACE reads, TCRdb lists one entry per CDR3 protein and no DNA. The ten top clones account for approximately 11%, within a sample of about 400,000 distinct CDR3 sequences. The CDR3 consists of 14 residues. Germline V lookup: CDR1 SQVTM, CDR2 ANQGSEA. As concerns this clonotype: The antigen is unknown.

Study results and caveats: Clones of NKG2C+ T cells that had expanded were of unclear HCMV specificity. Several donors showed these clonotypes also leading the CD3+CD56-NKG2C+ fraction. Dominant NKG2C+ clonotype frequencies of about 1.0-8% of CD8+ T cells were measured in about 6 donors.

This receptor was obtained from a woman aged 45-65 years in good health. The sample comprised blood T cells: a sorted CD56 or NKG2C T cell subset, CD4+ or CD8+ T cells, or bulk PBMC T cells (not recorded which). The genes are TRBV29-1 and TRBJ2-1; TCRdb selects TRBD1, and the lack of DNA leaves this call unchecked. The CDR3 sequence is CSVEEGQGGNEQFF.